The 15 T cell receptor beta chains below were found in one sample sequenced in a study of control samples from healthy donors and cancer patients. Profiled with immunoSEQ multiplex PCR; TCRdb holds only in-frame clones, not every one. This sample has about 170,000 clones, with around 93% found just once. Sequenced sample: blood. Source of these receptors: a woman aged 55-70 years in good health.

This clone was seen just once. The chain links TRBV19 to TRBJ1-2, with 11 bases that match TRBD1. The length of the CDR3 is 13 residues. CDR1 is LNHDA and CDR2 is SQIVND in the germline V gene (reference sequence). V shed 5 bases, J shed 12 bases, and the junction held 8 bases outside the gene matches. The CDR3 protein is CASSANGQGANTF. As DNA, the CDR3 is TGTGCCAGTAGTGCTAACGGACAGGGGGCGAACACCTTC.

The V and J genes are TRBV7-3 and TRBJ2-7, with 9 bases identical to TRBD1. Unmatched junction bases numbered 7, after V lost 6 bases and J lost 7 bases. The length of the CDR3 is 13 residues. Germline CDR1 SGHTA, CDR2 FQGTGA. The chain's CDR3 is CASSGTGGLEQYF. CDR3 DNA: TGTGCCAGCAGTGGCACAGGGGGCTTGGAGCAGTACTTC.

The rearrangement joins TRBV5-6 to TRBJ2-2, with D perhaps being TRBD1 or TRBD2 (5 bases each). CDR3 length: 16 residues. Germline CDR1 SGHDT, CDR2 YYEEEE. V lost 2 bases and J lost 1, with 12 bases in between. The CDR3 loop reads CASSLPTGRNTGELFF. CDR3 coding DNA: TGTGCCAGCAGCTTACCGACGGGGCGGAACACCGGGGAGCTGTTTTTT.

The chain links TRBV3-1 (or the pseudogene TRBV3-2) to TRBJ2-3; 7 nucleotides agree with TRBD2. Germline values: CDR1 LGHDT, CDR2 YNNKEL (reference sequence). The V gene end was trimmed by 4 bases and the J gene end by 2 bases; junction bases not matched to a gene: 6. The CDR3 contains 15 residues. CDR3 in DNA: TGTGCCAGCAGCCCATTGGGACTAAACACAGATACGCAGTATTTT. It encodes CASSPLGLNTDTQYF.

CDR3 residues: CASRRSDTEETQYF. The DNA of the CDR3 is TGCGCCAGCAGGAGATCGGACACGGAAGAGACCCAGTACTTC. V is TRBV5-1 and J is TRBJ2-5, with D possibly matching TRBD1 (5 bases). The CDR3 sequence is 14 residues long. Trimming removed 5 bases from V and 3 bases from J, with 14 bases in between. Germline V gene lookup returns CDR1 SGHRS and CDR2 YFSETQ.

The sample holds many counts of this clone. V and J are TRBV28 and TRBJ2-7; D tentatively reads TRBD1 or TRBD2 (5 bases each). CDR1 is MDHEN, CDR2 SYDVKM, per germline. V was clipped by 5 bases and J by 7 bases, with 27 bases between them. The CDR3 has 17 amino acids. This CDR3 reads CASSDLGERTLGDEQYF. The CDR3 nucleotides are TGTGCCAGCAGTGACCTGGGAGAGCGGACCTTAGGGGATGAGCAGTACTTC. Supplemented by reference TRBV28 and TRBJ2-7, the full variable domain reads DVKVTQSSRYLVKRTGEKVFLECVQDMDHENMFWYRQDPGLGLRLIYFSYDVKMKEKGDIPEGYSVSREKKERFSLILESASTNQTSMYLCASSDLGERTLGDEQYFGPGTRLTVT.

The chain joins TRBV4-1 to TRBJ1-2, with D possibly matching TRBD1 (5 bases). CDR1 is MGHRA, CDR2 YSYEKL, per germline. The ends were cut back, 1 base at V and 4 bases at J, with 16 bases in the middle. This CDR3 is 16 amino acids long. CDR3 amino acids: CASSQGFGTALYGYTF. The DNA for the CDR3 is TGCGCCAGCAGCCAAGGGTTCGGGACTGCCCTCTATGGCTACACCTTC.

The rearrangement joins TRBV7-6 to TRBJ2-2, with unresolved D. V lost 7 bases and J lost 0, with 15 bases in between. The germline V gene encodes CDR1 SGHVS and CDR2 FNYEAQ. CDR3 length: 16 residues. The CDR3 sequence is CASTASAKANTGELFF. For the CDR3, the DNA is TGTGCCAGCACCGCCTCGGCCAAAGCGAACACCGGGGAGCTGTTTTTT.

This chain links TRBV6-4 with TRBJ2-7, with TRBD2 matching over 10 bases. The CDR3 consists of 15 residues. The germline CDR1 and CDR2 sequences are MRHNA and SNTAGT. V was clipped by 6 bases and J by 0 bases; unmatched bases: 5. The CDR3 region has the DNA TGTGCCAGCAGCTTTAGCGGGGGGAGCTCCTACGAGCAGTACTTC. It codes for CASSFSGGSSYEQYF.

This clone has just one count. The chain joins TRBV7-9 to TRBJ1-2, with D unresolved. CDR1 and CDR2 from the germline V gene are SEHNR and FQNEAQ (reference sequence). V was shortened by 0 bases and J by 10 bases, with 9 bases between the two germline ends. The CDR3 loop spans 12 amino acids. CDR3 nucleotide sequence: TGTGCCAGCAGCTTAGCTGACTGGGTCTACACCTTC. Translating it yields CASSLADWVYTF.

The chain has TRBV6-5 and TRBJ2-7, with 7 bases fitting TRBD1. The J segment lost 3 bases and the V segment lost 0 bases, leaving 8 bases of the junction unmatched. This CDR3 has 16 amino acids. CDR1 and CDR2 from the germline V gene are MNHEY and SVGAGI. The CDR3 coding sequence is TGTGCCAGCAGTTACTCGTCCGGACAGGTTGACTACGAGCAGTACTTC. This gives the protein CASSYSSGQVDYEQYF.

The CDR3 region is CASSWVAGSGGYTF. The CDR3 nucleotides read TGTGCCAGCAGTTGGGTGGCGGGGTCGGGTGGCTACACCTTC. V usage is TRBV27 and J usage is TRBJ1-2; the D is unclear. CDR3 length: 14 residues. Trimming removed 4 bases at V and 7 bases at J, with 16 bases between. In germline, CDR1 is MNHEY, CDR2 SMNVEV (reference sequence).

The V and J genes are TRBV5-1 and TRBJ2-7; 7 positions match TRBD1. The junction had 15 bases not matched to a gene; V was cut back by 4 bases and J by 5 bases. The CDR3 consists of 16 residues. CDR1 and CDR2 from the germline V gene are SGHRS and YFSETQ. In DNA form, the CDR3 reads TGCGCCAGCAGCGTAGGCCTTTGGACAGGCAGTAACGAGCAGTACTTC. Its protein is CASSVGLWTGSNEQYF.

This sequence joins TRBV20-1 and TRBJ1-5, with a tentative D call TRBD1 (6 bases). CDR1 DFQATT and CDR2 SNEGSKA come from the germline V gene (reference sequence). The CDR3 covers 13 residues. The V gene lost 3 bases and the J gene lost 6 bases, with 12 bases spanning the gap. In DNA, the CDR3 is TGCAGTGCTAGTCGACAGGAGAGTCAGCCCCAGCATTTT. It encodes CSASRQESQPQHF.

The CDR3 protein is CASSPLGQPSNQPQHF. The DNA of the CDR3 is TGTGCCAGCTCACCACTAGGTCAGCCTAGCAATCAGCCCCAGCATTTT. This rearrangement joins TRBV18 to TRBJ1-5; D remains ambiguous. Germline V gene lookup returns CDR1 KGHSH and CDR2 LQKENI. This CDR3 contains 16 residues. Trimming removed 1 base from V and 0 bases from J, with 10 bases in between. The full variable domain, in which reference TRBV18 and TRBJ1-5 provide the parts outside the CDR3, is NAGVMQNPRHLVRRRGQEARLRCSPMKGHSHVYWYRQLPEEGLKFMVYLQKENIIDESGMPKERFSAEFPKEGPSILRIQQVVRGDSAAYFCASSPLGQPSNQPQHFGDGTRLSIL.